These 26 T cell receptor beta chains were sequenced from one sample in a study of T cell changes during pregnancy in multiple sclerosis. Generated by immunoSEQ multiplex PCR, the TCRdb table keeps only in-frame clones and is missing some. The table has 35,000 or so clones, about 88% seen once. The specimen comprised CD4+ T cells from peripheral blood mononuclear cells, sampled in the first trimester of pregnancy. The receptors here all came from a female donor with multiple sclerosis, enrolled in a pregnancy study.

The chain couples TRBV18 to TRBJ2-3, with TRBD2 matching 12 bases. The CDR3 covers 17 residues. In germline, CDR1 is KGHSH, CDR2 LQKENI. With 3 bases clipped from V and 5 bases from J, the junction kept 9 bases outside the gene matches. CDR3 sequence reads: CASSPVSPGLAGDTQYF. The CDR3 DNA reads as TGTGCCAGCTCACCTGTTTCTCCGGGACTAGCGGGAGATACGCAGTATTTT.

For the CDR3, the DNA is TGTGCCAGTAGTATAGGGACAGGGAATAGCAATCAGCCCCAGCATTTT. Protein sequence: CASSIGTGNSNQPQHF. The chain couples TRBV19 to TRBJ1-5; 8 nucleotides line up with TRBD1. The CDR3 length is 16 residues. Germline CDR1 LNHDA, CDR2 SQIVND (reference sequence). V dropped 1 base and J dropped 0; count of bases not matched to a gene: 2.

V usage is TRBV2 and J usage is TRBJ2-7; weak D call: TRBD2 (6 bases). Trimming removed 1 base at V and 3 bases at J, with 10 bases between. The CDR3 is made up of 14 amino acids. Per germline, CDR1 SNHLY and CDR2 FYNNEI. The CDR3: CASSEVVRGYEQYF. CDR3 in DNA: TGTGCCAGCAGTGAAGTGGTGCGGGGCTACGAGCAGTACTTC. Using reference TRBV2 and TRBJ2-7 for the parts outside the CDR3, the full variable domain is EPEVTQTPSHQVTQMGQEVILRCVPISNHLYFYWYRQILGQKVEFLVSFYNNEISEKSEIFDDQFSVERPDGSNFTLKIRSTKLEDSAMYFCASSEVVRGYEQYFGPGTRLTVT.

V is TRBV27 and J is TRBJ2-7, with a tentative D call TRBD2 (7 bases). This CDR3 is built from 14 residues. Looked up from germline, CDR1 is MNHEY and CDR2 is SMNVEV (reference sequence). The V end was cut by 6 bases, the J end by 2 bases, with 14 bases between. The CDR3 DNA reads as TGTGCCAGCAGGGCGGGGGCTGCCGCCTACGAGCAGTACTTC. It codes for CASRAGAAAYEQYF.

The J gene is TRBJ2-2, the V gene TRBV9, with 8 bases that match TRBD1. V was clipped by 3 bases and J by 8 bases; unmatched bases: 9. This CDR3 spans 15 amino acids. Germline-derived CDR1 and CDR2 are SGDLS and YYNGEE. CDR3 nucleotide sequence: TGTGCCAGCAGCGCTGGACAGGGAGAAAGAGGGGAGCTGTTTTTT. Translated, it gives CASSAGQGERGELFF.

The V and J genes are TRBV7-2 and TRBJ1-5; D remains ambiguous. CDR1 SGHTA and CDR2 FQGNSA come from the germline V gene. The CDR3 runs to 14 residues. The V end was cut by 5 bases, the J end by 7 bases, with 15 bases between. CDR3 protein: CASSPDGRGQPQHF. Written as DNA, the CDR3 is TGTGCCAGCAGCCCTGACGGGCGGGGACAGCCCCAGCATTTT.

This chain connects TRBV11-2 to TRBJ1-4; TRBD1 agrees at 7 bases. CDR3 length: 16 residues. The V gene end was trimmed by 4 bases and the J gene end by 2 bases; junction bases not matched to a gene: 7. CDR1 and CDR2 from the germline V gene are SGHAT and FQNNGV. CDR3 sequence reads: CASSSYRGPTNEKLFF. The CDR3 coding sequence is TGTGCCAGCAGCTCTTACAGGGGACCCACTAATGAAAAACTGTTTTTT.

This clone was observed a few times. The CDR3 nucleotides are TGTGCCAGCTCACAAACCGGGACAGGGAACTCACCCCTCCACTTT. Amino acid sequence: CASSQTGTGNSPLHF. The genes are TRBV18 and TRBJ1-6, with 9 bases fitting TRBD1. Trimming took 4 bases from V and 10 from J; bases not matched to a gene: 8. The CDR3 has 15 residues. Germline lookup yields CDR1 KGHSH and CDR2 LQKENI. Full variable domain (rest looked up from reference TRBV18 and TRBJ1-6): NAGVMQNPRHLVRRRGQEARLRCSPMKGHSHVYWYRQLPEEGLKFMVYLQKENIIDESGMPKERFSAEFPKEGPSILRIQQVVRGDSAAYFCASSQTGTGNSPLHFGNGTRLTVT.

This rearrangement joins TRBV27 to TRBJ2-6, with D tentatively TRBD1 (6 bases). Germline V gene data show CDR1 as MNHEY and CDR2 as SMNVEV (reference sequence). The CDR3 has 18 amino acids. Between the trimmed V and J ends, which lost 7 bases and 0 bases, there was a span of 19 bases. Here the CDR3 DNA reads TGTGCCAGCATATTGCAGGGGCCCCGCTCCTCTGGGGCCAACGTCCTGACTTTC. Amino acids: CASILQGPRSSGANVLTF.

The J gene is TRBJ1-5, the V gene TRBV4-2; 8 bases are a match to TRBD1. The CDR3 is made up of 15 amino acids. The germline V gene has CDR1 LGHNA and CDR2 YNFKEQ. J was trimmed by 5 bases and V by 0 bases; bases with no gene match: 3. The CDR3 DNA is TGTGCCAGCAGCCAAGATCAGGGGGCCCATCAGCCCCAGCATTTT. This codes for CASSQDQGAHQPQHF.

V gene TRBV7-9 combines with J gene TRBJ2-1; a possible D gene is TRBD1 (5 bases). V was trimmed by 5 bases and J by 6 bases, leaving 17 bases between them. CDR3 length: 15 residues. CDR1 is SEHNR, CDR2 FQNEAQ, per germline (reference sequence). The CDR3: CASSAYDSLGNEQFF. The CDR3 DNA reads TGTGCCAGCAGCGCCTATGACAGCCTAGGCAATGAGCAGTTCTTC.

The chain joins TRBV10-3 to TRBJ2-1; 11 bases line up with TRBD1. The CDR3 is 15 residues long. Trimming removed 2 bases from V and 6 bases from J; junction bases left unmatched: 3. Germline V gene sequence: CDR1 ENHRY, CDR2 SYGVKD. In DNA, the CDR3 is TGTGCCATCAGTGAGGGGGACAGGGGGATCAATGAGCAGTTCTTC. This sequence encodes CAISEGDRGINEQFF.

The chain combines TRBV27 with TRBJ2-3; 7 bases fit TRBD2. The V and J ends lost 5 bases and 8 bases, in that order; junction bases with no gene match: 7. The CDR3 is made up of 13 amino acids. Germline assignment: CDR1 MNHEY and CDR2 SMNVEV (reference sequence). CDR3 protein: CASSTPGLLTQYF. Written as DNA, the CDR3 is TGTGCCAGCAGTACCCCGGGACTACTTACGCAGTATTTT.

The CDR3 bases are TGTGCCAGCAGCTTAAACGCAGCGAGGAACACTGAAGCTTTCTTT. It codes for CASSLNAARNTEAFF. This rearrangement joins TRBV7-3 to TRBJ1-1; D unclear. The CDR3 sequence is 15 residues long. Trimming pared 1 base from V and 1 base from J, leaving 10 bases between. CDR1 is SGHTA, CDR2 FQGTGA, per germline.

V gene TRBV4-1 combines with J gene TRBJ1-2; 11 bases fit TRBD1. The CDR3 totals 16 residues. V was pared by 4 bases and J by 3 bases, with 7 bases of the junction left unmatched. Germline CDR1 is MGHRA and CDR2 is YSYEKL. The CDR3 sequence is CASSPLTGQGDYGYTF. In nucleotides, the CDR3 is TGCGCCAGCAGCCCCTTAACGGGACAGGGGGACTATGGCTACACCTTC.

This chain links TRBV28 with TRBJ2-3, with D possibly matching TRBD1 (6 bases). V gave up 8 bases and J gave up 2 bases, with 14 bases separating them. Germline V gene data show CDR1 as MDHEN and CDR2 as SYDVKM. The CDR3 is 14 residues long. Here the CDR3 DNA reads TGTGCCAGCCAAGAGGGACACCACACAGATACGCAGTATTTT. Protein product: CASQEGHHTDTQYF.

Worth noting for this clone: This same CDR3 is encoded by further DNA sequences in the sample. The gene calls are TRBV29-1 and TRBJ2-3, with D perhaps matching TRBD2 (6 bases). Germline V gene lookup returns CDR1 SQVTM and CDR2 ANQGSEA. Trimming removed 1 base from V and 1 base from J, with 6 bases in between. The CDR3 spans 13 residues. CDR3 region: CSVEAGGTDTQYF. In DNA form, the CDR3 reads TGCAGCGTTGAAGCGGGGGGCACAGATACGCAGTATTTT.

The CDR3 spells CASSFPAATYNEQFF. CDR3 nucleotides: TGTGCCAGCAGCTTTCCAGCGGCCACGTACAATGAGCAGTTCTTC. The chain joins TRBV5-6 to TRBJ2-1; weak D call: TRBD2 (5 bases). The germline gives CDR1 SGHDT, CDR2 YYEEEE. This CDR3 contains 15 residues. V was shortened by 2 bases and J by 4 bases, with 13 bases between the two germline ends.

The CDR3 DNA is TGTGCCAGTAGTAGTTCCGGACTGACCTCTGGGGCCAACGTCCTGACTTTC. Protein sequence: CASSSSGLTSGANVLTF. The rearrangement uses TRBV19 and TRBJ2-6, with D possibly matching TRBD2 (5 bases). The V and J ends lost 4 bases and 0 bases respectively, with 13 bases between them. Germline CDR1 and CDR2: LNHDA and SQIVND (reference sequence). The CDR3 totals 17 residues.

This chain joins TRBV7-3 and TRBJ1-2, with 10 bases lining up with TRBD1. The CDR3 runs to 20 residues. J lost 5 bases, V lost 0 bases, and 18 bases had no gene match. Germline assignment: CDR1 SGHTA and CDR2 FQGTGA. CDR3 coding DNA: TGTGCCAGCAGCTTAACTGGCTCCGGGACAGGGGCGACCCTACCTTATGGCTACACCTTC. It translates to CASSLTGSGTGATLPYGYTF. Complete variable domain (other parts from reference TRBV7-3 and TRBJ1-2): GAGVSQTPSNKVTEKGKYVELRCDPISGHTALYWYRQSLGQGPEFLIYFQGTGAADDSGLPNDRFFAVRPEGSVSTLKIQRTERGDSAVYLCASSLTGSGTGATLPYGYTFGSGTRLTVV.

The chain has TRBV7-8 and TRBJ2-5; D is unresolved. The CDR3 totals 13 residues. With 1 base removed from V and 5 bases from J, the gap between germline ends came to 8 bases. CDR1 is SGHVS, CDR2 FQNEAQ, per germline. The CDR3 sequence is CASSLGRWETQYF. The CDR3 region has the DNA TGTGCCAGCAGCTTAGGCCGGTGGGAGACCCAGTACTTC.

The chain carries TRBV29-1 and TRBJ1-1; D perhaps matches TRBD1 (5 bases). The germline CDR1 and CDR2 sequences are SQVTM and ANQGSEA. CDR3 length equals 13 residues. With 5 bases removed from V and 0 bases from J, the gap between germline ends came to 10 bases. The CDR3: CSVRQRLNTEAFF. CDR3 nucleotides: TGCAGCGTTCGACAGAGACTGAACACTGAAGCTTTCTTT.

The chain carries TRBV19 and TRBJ1-2; 8 bases agree with TRBD1. Trimming took 6 bases from V and 6 from J; bases not matched to a gene: 6. CDR3 length: 13 residues. CDR1 is LNHDA, CDR2 SQIVND, per germline (reference sequence). DNA of the CDR3: TGTGCCAGTAGATGGACAGGGCAGGATGGCTACACCTTC. Translated: CASRWTGQDGYTF.

This clone was counted a few times. The chain has TRBV30 and TRBJ1-5; D not resolved. The CDR3 length is 14 residues. Germline lookup yields CDR1 GTSNPN and CDR2 SVGIG (reference sequence). V lost 2 bases to trimming and J lost 3 bases, with 11 bases between them. CDR3 DNA: TGTGCCTGGAGTCCCGGGTACAACAATCAGCCCCAGCATTTT. Its protein is CAWSPGYNNQPQHF.

The rearrangement uses TRBV18 and TRBJ2-5; D gene uncertain. Per germline, CDR1 KGHSH and CDR2 LQKENI. The V end lost 0 bases, the J end lost 1 base, and 6 bases lay between the germline ends. The CDR3 runs 14 residues. CDR3 coding DNA: TGTGCCAGCTCACCACCCAACAGCCAAGAGACCCAGTACTTC. This gives the protein CASSPPNSQETQYF.

The rearrangement joins TRBV10-1 to TRBJ2-2; no clear D. This CDR3 comprises 13 residues. The V gene lost 1 base and the J gene lost 7 bases, with 7 bases spanning the gap. Per germline, CDR1 WNHNN and CDR2 SYGVQD (reference sequence). The CDR3: CASSEWLVGELFF. The CDR3 DNA is TGCGCCAGCAGTGAGTGGCTGGTCGGGGAGCTGTTTTTT.